Below are 16 T cell receptor beta chains sequenced from a single sample in a study of shared clonotypes between healthy human individuals. Clones were sequenced by immunoSEQ multiplex PCR, and TCRdb holds only the in-frame ones, with some missing. The sample holds fewer than 3 million clones; 85% to 95% are singletons and the top ten take 0.3% to 0.45%. The material sequenced was naive CD4+ T cells from PBMCs. Regarding subset: CD45RA+ positively selected. These receptors were collected from a man aged 18-30 years in good health. Some clones in this sample may be carry-over from other donors' samples.

The gene calls are TRBV27 and TRBJ1-2; D gene ambiguous. V lost 3 bases to trimming and J lost 7 bases, with 9 bases between them. The CDR3 is 12 amino acids. Germline V CDR1 and CDR2: MNHEY, SMNVEV (reference sequence). DNA for the CDR3: TGTGCCAGCAGTTTGGACGGCCGTGGCTACACCTTC. Its translation is CASSLDGRGYTF.

This sequence joins TRBV7-3 and TRBJ1-2, with D perhaps matching TRBD1 (5 bases). V dropped 5 bases and J dropped 6 bases, with 19 bases sitting between them. The V gene's germline CDR1 is SGHTA and CDR2 FQGTGA. The CDR3 totals 15 residues. CDR3 nucleotide sequence: TGTGCCAGCAGCGCGGGACTCAAAAGAGCAGATGGCTACACCTTC. It codes for CASSAGLKRADGYTF. The whole variable domain, remainder taken from reference TRBV7-3 and TRBJ1-2, is GAGVSQTPSNKVTEKGKYVELRCDPISGHTALYWYRQSLGQGPEFLIYFQGTGAADDSGLPNDRFFAVRPEGSVSTLKIQRTERGDSAVYLCASSAGLKRADGYTFGSGTRLTVV.

The chain is built from TRBV21-1 and TRBJ2-2; the table's D call, TRBD2, has no DNA check behind it. TRBV21-1 is an annotated pseudogene. CDR3 length: 18 residues. CDR3 in amino acids: CASSKGLAGCINTGELFF. The CDR3 region has the DNA TGTGCCAGCAGCAAGGGACTAGCGGGATGTATAAACACCGGGGAGCTGTTTTTT.

This chain links TRBV5-1 with TRBJ2-7, with 9 positions matching TRBD1. CDR1 and CDR2 from the germline V gene are SGHRS and YFSETQ. The V gene end was trimmed by 3 bases and the J gene end by 5 bases; junction bases not matched to a gene: 12. CDR3 length equals 16 residues. Written as DNA, the CDR3 is TGCGCCAGCAGCTCACACCCGGGACAGGGAACGGACGAGCAGTACTTC. It yields the protein CASSSHPGQGTDEQYF.

This chain connects TRBV5-1 to TRBJ1-1, with 7 bases that match TRBD1. The ends lost 1 base at V and 3 bases at J; junction bases unmatched: 12. The germline CDR1 and CDR2 sequences are SGHRS and YFSETQ. The CDR3 extends over 17 amino acids. The DNA for the CDR3 is TGCGCCAGCAGCTTGTTACCAGGGGGGACAGTCTACACTGAAGCTTTCTTT. It codes for CASSLLPGGTVYTEAFF.

Comments on this clone: Within the sample, other DNA sequences also encode this same CDR3. The V and J genes are TRBV5-1 and TRBJ2-2, with 8 bases aligning to TRBD1. The V gene's germline CDR1 is SGHRS and CDR2 YFSETQ. Trimming at V came to 1 base and at J to 1 base, leaving 3 bases not matched to a gene. The length of the CDR3 is 16 residues. CDR3 sequence (DNA): TGCGCCAGCAGCTTGCAGACAGGGGAGAACACCGGGGAGCTGTTTTTT. Protein: CASSLQTGENTGELFF. Supplemented by reference TRBV5-1 and TRBJ2-2, the full variable domain reads KAGVTQTPRYLIKTRGQQVTLSCSPISGHRSVSWYQQTPGQGLQFLFEYFSETQRNKGNFPGRFSGRQFSNSRSEMNVSTLELGDSALYLCASSLQTGENTGELFFGEGSRLTVL.

This clone was counted once. The CDR3 nucleotides are TGCGCCAGCAGCACGGCTGGACTAGCGGACTACGAGCAGTACTTC. Encoded protein: CASSTAGLADYEQYF. The chain carries TRBV5-1 and TRBJ2-7; the match to TRBD2 covers 10 bases. V shed 4 bases and J 3 bases; nucleotides not matched to a gene: 7. Germline V gene data show CDR1 as SGHRS and CDR2 as YFSETQ. The CDR3 length is 15 residues.

The chain is built from TRBV6-1 and TRBJ2-7; D call uncertain. The germline V gene has CDR1 MNHNS and CDR2 SASEGT. Between the trimmed V and J ends, which lost 3 bases and 5 bases, there was a span of 14 bases. This CDR3 region has 14 residues. The chain's CDR3 is CASSEGSKLNEQYF. DNA of the CDR3: TGTGCCAGCAGTGAGGGGTCCAAGCTCAACGAGCAGTACTTC.

V usage is TRBV23-1 and J usage is TRBJ2-1; 8 nucleotides line up with TRBD1. TRBV23-1 is marked as an open reading frame, function uncertain. CDR3 length equals 15 residues. Trimming cost V 6 bases and J 6 bases; bases outside gene matches: 10. CDR3 nucleotide sequence: TGCGCCAGCAGGAGATGGAGGGACAGGTCCAATGAGCAGTTCTTC. Translating it yields CASRRWRDRSNEQFF.

The V and J genes are TRBV7-8 and TRBJ1-5; D is perhaps TRBD1 (5 bases). The ends were cut back, 5 bases at V and 0 bases at J, with 14 bases in the middle. This CDR3 is built from 16 residues. Germline values: CDR1 SGHVS, CDR2 FQNEAQ. The CDR3 region has the DNA TGTGCCAGCAGCCACCGGGACCGAGATAGCAATCAGCCCCAGCATTTT. This sequence encodes CASSHRDRDSNQPQHF. Looking up the rest from reference TRBV7-8 and TRBJ1-5 gives the full variable domain: GAGVSQSPRYKVAKRGQDVALRCDPISGHVSLFWYQQALGQGPEFLTYFQNEAQLDKSGLPSDRFFAERPEGSVSTLKIQRTQQEDSAVYLCASSHRDRDSNQPQHFGDGTRLSIL.

The V and J genes are TRBV6-5 and TRBJ1-1; TRBD1 is a possible D gene (6 bases). The CDR3 loop spans 13 amino acids. Trimming stripped 6 bases from V and 7 bases from J, with 15 bases between. The germline gives CDR1 MNHEY, CDR2 SVGAGI. The CDR3 spells CASRRGGRGEAFF. The CDR3 DNA is TGTGCCAGCAGGAGGGGGGGGCGCGGTGAAGCTTTCTTT.

V is TRBV28 and J is TRBJ1-5, with a weak D call TRBD1 (6 bases). The CDR3 consists of 16 residues. V gave up 3 bases and J gave up 2 bases, with 14 bases separating them. Germline-derived CDR1 and CDR2 are MDHEN and SYDVKM. The CDR3, as DNA: TGTGCCAGCAGTTTTCAGGGGAGGAGCGGCAATCAGCCCCAGCATTTT. This encodes CASSFQGRSGNQPQHF.

The V and J genes are TRBV7-9 and TRBJ2-2, with D perhaps being TRBD1 or TRBD2 (6 bases each). CDR3 length: 15 amino acids. CDR1 is SEHNR and CDR2 is FQNEAQ in the germline V gene (reference sequence). V was pared by 2 bases and J by 9 bases, with 16 bases between. The CDR3: CASSLSFRGPWELFF. Written as DNA, the CDR3 is TGTGCCAGCAGCTTATCCTTTCGGGGGCCTTGGGAGCTGTTTTTT.

V and J are TRBV9 and TRBJ2-7; TRBD1 or TRBD2 may be the D gene (5 bases each). Deletions cut 4 bases from V and 2 bases from J, with 19 bases between. The CDR3 extends over 16 amino acids. Per germline, CDR1 SGDLS and CDR2 YYNGEE. In DNA, the CDR3 is TGTGCCAGCAGCCCAACCACTGCTCGGGGCCCCTACGAGCAGTACTTC. Encoded protein: CASSPTTARGPYEQYF.

This clone was counted a single time. The chain employs TRBV5-1 and TRBJ2-5; TRBD2 might be the D (6 bases). The CDR3 sequence is 11 residues long. V dropped 1 base and J dropped 9 bases, with 7 bases sitting between them. Germline CDR1 and CDR2: SGHRS and YFSETQ. Here the CDR3 DNA reads TGCGCCAGCAGCTTGCCGGGGGCCCAGTACTTC. This gives the protein CASSLPGAQYF.

This rearrangement joins TRBV5-1 to TRBJ2-3; TRBD2 matches 13 bases. V was clipped by 4 bases and J by 6 bases; unmatched bases: 11. Germline CDR1 reads SGHRS; CDR2 reads YFSETQ. The CDR3 sequence is 17 residues long. The CDR3 is CASSPPGTSGMDDTQYF. The CDR3 DNA follows: TGCGCCAGCAGCCCTCCCGGGACTAGCGGGATGGACGATACGCAGTATTTT.